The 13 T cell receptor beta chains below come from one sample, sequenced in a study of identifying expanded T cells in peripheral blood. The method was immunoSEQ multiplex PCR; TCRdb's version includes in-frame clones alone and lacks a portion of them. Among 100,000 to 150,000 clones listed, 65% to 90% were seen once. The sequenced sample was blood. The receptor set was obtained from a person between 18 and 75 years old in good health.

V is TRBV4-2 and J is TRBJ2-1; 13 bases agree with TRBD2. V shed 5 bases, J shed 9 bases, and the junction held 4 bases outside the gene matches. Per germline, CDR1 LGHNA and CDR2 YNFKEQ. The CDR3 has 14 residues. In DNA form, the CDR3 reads TGTGCCAGCAGCTCCGGACTAGCGGGAGCTGAGCAGTTCTTC. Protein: CASSSGLAGAEQFF.

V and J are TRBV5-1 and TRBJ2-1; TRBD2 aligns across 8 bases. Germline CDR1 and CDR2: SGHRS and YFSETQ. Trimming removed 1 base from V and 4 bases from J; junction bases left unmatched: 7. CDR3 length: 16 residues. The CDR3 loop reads CASSLRQRGKYNEQFF. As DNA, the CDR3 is TGCGCCAGCAGCTTGCGGCAGCGGGGGAAATACAATGAGCAGTTCTTC.

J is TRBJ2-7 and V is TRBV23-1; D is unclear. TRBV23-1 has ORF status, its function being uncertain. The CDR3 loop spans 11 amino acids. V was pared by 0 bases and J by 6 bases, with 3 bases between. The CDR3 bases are TGCGCCAGCAGTCAATCCGGCGAGCAGTACTTC. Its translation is CASSQSGEQYF.

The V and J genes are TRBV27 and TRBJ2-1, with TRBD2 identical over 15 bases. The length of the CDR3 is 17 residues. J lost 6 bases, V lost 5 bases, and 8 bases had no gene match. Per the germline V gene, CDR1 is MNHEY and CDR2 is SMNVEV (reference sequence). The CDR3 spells CASSAWTSGRAGNEQFF. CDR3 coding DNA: TGTGCCAGCAGTGCCTGGACTAGCGGGAGGGCTGGCAATGAGCAGTTCTTC.

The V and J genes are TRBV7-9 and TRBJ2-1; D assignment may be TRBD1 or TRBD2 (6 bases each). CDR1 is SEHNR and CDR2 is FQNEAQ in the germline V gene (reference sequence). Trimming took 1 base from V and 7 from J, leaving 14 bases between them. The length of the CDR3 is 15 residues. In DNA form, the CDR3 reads TGTGCCAGCAGCTTAGTGGGGGGCGGAGGAAATGAGCAGTTCTTC. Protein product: CASSLVGGGGNEQFF.

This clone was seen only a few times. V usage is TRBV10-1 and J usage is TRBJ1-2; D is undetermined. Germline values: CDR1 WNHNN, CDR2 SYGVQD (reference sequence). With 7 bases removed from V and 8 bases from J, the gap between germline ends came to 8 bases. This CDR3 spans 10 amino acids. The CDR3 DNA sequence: TGCGCCAGCAAGGTAGGCGGCTACACCTTC. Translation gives CASKVGGYTF.

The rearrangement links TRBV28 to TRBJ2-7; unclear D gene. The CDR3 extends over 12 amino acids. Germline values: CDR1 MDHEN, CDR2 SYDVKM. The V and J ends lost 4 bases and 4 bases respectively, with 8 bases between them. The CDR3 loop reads CASSSRRYEQYF. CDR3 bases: TGTGCCAGCAGTTCGCGGAGATACGAGCAGTACTTC. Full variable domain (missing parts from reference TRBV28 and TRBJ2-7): DVKVTQSSRYLVKRTGEKVFLECVQDMDHENMFWYRQDPGLGLRLIYFSYDVKMKEKGDIPEGYSVSREKKERFSLILESASTNQTSMYLCASSSRRYEQYFGPGTRLTVT.

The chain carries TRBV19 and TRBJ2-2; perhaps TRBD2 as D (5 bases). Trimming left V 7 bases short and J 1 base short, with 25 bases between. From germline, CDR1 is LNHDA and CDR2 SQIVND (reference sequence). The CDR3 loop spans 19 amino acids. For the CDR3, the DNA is TGTGCCAGTATCCCTGAGGGTCCGGCCAAGTCCTTGAACACCGGGGAGCTGTTTTTT. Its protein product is CASIPEGPAKSLNTGELFF.

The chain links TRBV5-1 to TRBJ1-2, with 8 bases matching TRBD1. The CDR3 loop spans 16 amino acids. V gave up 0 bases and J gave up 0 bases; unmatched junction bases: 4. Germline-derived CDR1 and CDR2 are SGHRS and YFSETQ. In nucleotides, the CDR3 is TGCGCCAGCAGCTTGGGCGACAGGGGATCTAACTATGGCTACACCTTC. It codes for CASSLGDRGSNYGYTF. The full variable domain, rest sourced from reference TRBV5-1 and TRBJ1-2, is KAGVTQTPRYLIKTRGQQVTLSCSPISGHRSVSWYQQTPGQGLQFLFEYFSETQRNKGNFPGRFSGRQFSNSRSEMNVSTLELGDSALYLCASSLGDRGSNYGYTFGSGTRLTVV.

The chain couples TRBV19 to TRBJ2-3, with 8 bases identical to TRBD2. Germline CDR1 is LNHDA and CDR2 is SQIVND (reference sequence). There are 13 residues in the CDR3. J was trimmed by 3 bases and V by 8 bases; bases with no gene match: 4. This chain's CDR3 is CASEASGTDTQYF. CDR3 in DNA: TGTGCCAGTGAGGCTAGCGGGACAGATACGCAGTATTTT. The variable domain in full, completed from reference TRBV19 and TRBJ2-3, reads DGGITQSPKYLFRKEGQNVTLSCEQNLNHDAMYWYRQDPGQGLRLIYYSQIVNDFQKGDIAEGYSVSREKKESFPLTVTSAQKNPTAFYLCASEASGTDTQYFGPGTRLTVL.

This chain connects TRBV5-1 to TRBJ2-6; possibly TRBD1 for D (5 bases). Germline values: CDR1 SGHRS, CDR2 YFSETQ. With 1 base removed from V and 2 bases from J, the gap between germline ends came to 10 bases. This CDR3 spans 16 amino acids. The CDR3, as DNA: TGCGCCAGCAGCTTGCAGGGTATAGCTGGGGCCAACGTCCTGACTTTC. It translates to CASSLQGIAGANVLTF.

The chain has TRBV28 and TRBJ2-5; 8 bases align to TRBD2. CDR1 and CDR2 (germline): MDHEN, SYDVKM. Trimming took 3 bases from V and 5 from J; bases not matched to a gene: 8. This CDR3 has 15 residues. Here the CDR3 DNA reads TGTGCCAGCAGTTTCTTGGGTAGCGGGGACGAGACCCAGTACTTC. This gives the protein CASSFLGSGDETQYF.

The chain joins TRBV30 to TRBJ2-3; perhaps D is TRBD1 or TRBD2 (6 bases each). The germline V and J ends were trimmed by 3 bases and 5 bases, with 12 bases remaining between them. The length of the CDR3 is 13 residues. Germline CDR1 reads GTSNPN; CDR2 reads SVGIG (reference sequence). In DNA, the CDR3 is TGTGCCTGGAGCGGGGGCCGGGGAGATACGCAGTATTTT. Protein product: CAWSGGRGDTQYF.